A selection of T cell receptor beta chains follows, all from one sample in a study of response to subunit inactivated influenza vaccine. In TCRdb, the RT-PCR reads were re-called with MiXCR into one record per CDR3 protein. Among approximately 230,000 distinct CDR3 sequences listed, more than 9% were seen once. The source material was non-naive T cells sorted from PBMCs, sampled roughly 2 weeks before vaccination. Receptors were obtained from a man in his fifties or sixties who received an inactivated influenza vaccine. CDR3s leave out the opening cysteine and the closing phenylalanine or tryptophan. Clone sizes are given selectively: once, few, many, or a class where the clone is expanded.

size | V | CDR3
- | TRBV19 | ASSTEGNTQY
few | TRBV29-1 | SVGKGRYGYT
once | TRBV20-1 | SASTSGGLSYEQY
few | TRBV15 | ATSRRLEGGKMQF
many | TRBV11-1 | ASSLTATPLTDTQY
- | TRBV29-1 | SVAGAAGGYT
few | TRBV11-2 | ASSGYTATNEKLF
- | TRBV3-1 | ASRTEVTGELF
few | TRBV20-1 | SARDRPWRGRDRYNEQF
few | TRBV7-9 | ASNPSGNTIY
- | TRBV7-6 | ASSRLGGNEKLF
many | TRBV27 | ASSRLAGGTTSYEQY
- | TRBV5-4 | ASSLGGWTLRATNEKLF
- | TRBV6-1 | ASSPGFGANVLT
- | TRBV27 | ASSLSSTGSSYEQY
- | TRBV10-3 | AIRGGDYYEQY
few | TRBV30 | AWSPLGSGWNQPQH
few | TRBV20-1 | SAAGTRSEQY
few | TRBV7-3 | ASSLGHQGTYEQF
- | TRBV6-2/TRBV6-3 | ASRQIRSDNTGELF
few | TRBV20-1 | SAIRDRGFSNQPQH
many | TRBV3-1 | ASSLKGTLH
many | TRBV2 | ASTRQGDYGYT
few | TRBV14 | ASSQADTGELF
- | TRBV20-1 | SARDFRRGGLDEQF
- | TRBV7-8 | ASSHWGTRRLKQETQY
few | TRBV5-1 | ASSDGTANYGYT
- | TRBV15 | ATSRDPRGVFEQY
many | TRBV20-1 | SAREGQVYNEQF
few | TRBV20-1 | SARDMNRGSNQPQH
- | TRBV11-2 | ASSLERLAGLYNEQF
few | TRBV12-3/TRBV12-4 | ASSAGTPTYEQY
few | TRBV12-3/TRBV12-4 | ASSPDRMGEQY
many | TRBV29-1 | SVSWGDNSPLH
- | TRBV5-1 | ASSLLAGSGTGELF
- | TRBV12-3/TRBV12-4 | ASSYSGGPYNEQF
- | TRBV4-2 | ASSLSTGGPRRSDTQY
few | TRBV5-5 | ASSSGLGANGYT
- | TRBV6-2/TRBV6-3 | ANSRDNEQF
few | TRBV6-1 | ASSPRRGYNEQF
- | TRBV7-9 | ATPESGARTGELF
- | TRBV27 | ASSRNGGNSNQPQH
- | TRBV20-1 | SARGGRGSYEQY
- | TRBV4-3 | ASSQGSLGQGNSPLH
- | TRBV28 | ASSWTSVEQF
- | TRBV6-1 | ASRGTTSGGTTGELF
- | TRBV20-1 | SAGVPGRGRSDTQY
- | TRBV5-1 | ASSLQPRQSSGNTIY
few | TRBV2 | ASNRGRDTEAF
- | TRBV18 | ASSPSGTSGTGEQY
- | TRBV5-6 | ASSQQGAYLTGELF
- | TRBV5-1 | ASRRITGQLNRSGANVLT
few | TRBV20-1 | SARERAGGDWRTDTQY
- | TRBV2 | ASTTSGPQH
many | TRBV20-1 | SASSDRDYNEQF
many | TRBV7-6 | ASRGPGLWNEQF
- | TRBV28 | ASRIRNEKLF
- | TRBV25-1 | ASSDSPDRPKGEQY
- | TRBV7-9 | ASSIGGGTGYYEQY